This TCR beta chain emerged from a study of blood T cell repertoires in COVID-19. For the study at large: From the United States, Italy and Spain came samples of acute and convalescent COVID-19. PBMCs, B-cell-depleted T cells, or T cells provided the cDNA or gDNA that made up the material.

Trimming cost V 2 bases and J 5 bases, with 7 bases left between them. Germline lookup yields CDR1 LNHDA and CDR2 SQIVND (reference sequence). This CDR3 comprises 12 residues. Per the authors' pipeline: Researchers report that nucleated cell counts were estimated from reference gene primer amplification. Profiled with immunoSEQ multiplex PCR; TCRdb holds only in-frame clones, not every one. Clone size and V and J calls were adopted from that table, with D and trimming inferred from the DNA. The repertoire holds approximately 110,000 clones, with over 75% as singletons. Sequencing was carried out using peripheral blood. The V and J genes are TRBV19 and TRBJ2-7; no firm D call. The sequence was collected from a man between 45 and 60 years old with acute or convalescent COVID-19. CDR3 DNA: TGTGCCAGTAGTATACGGAGCCACGAGCAGTACTTC. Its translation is CASSIRSHEQYF.